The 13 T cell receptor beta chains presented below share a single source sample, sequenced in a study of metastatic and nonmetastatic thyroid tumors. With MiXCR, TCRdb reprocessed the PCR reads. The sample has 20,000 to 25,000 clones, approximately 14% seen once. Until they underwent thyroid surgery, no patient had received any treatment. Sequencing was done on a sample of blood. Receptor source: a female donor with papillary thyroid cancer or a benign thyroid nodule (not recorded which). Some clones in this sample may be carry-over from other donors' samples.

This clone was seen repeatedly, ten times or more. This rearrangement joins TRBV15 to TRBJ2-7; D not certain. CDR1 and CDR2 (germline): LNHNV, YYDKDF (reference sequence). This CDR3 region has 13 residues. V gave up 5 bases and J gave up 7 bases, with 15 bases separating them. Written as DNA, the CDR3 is TGTGCCACCAGCTTGACGGAGATCCGGGAGCAGTACTTC. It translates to CATSLTEIREQYF.

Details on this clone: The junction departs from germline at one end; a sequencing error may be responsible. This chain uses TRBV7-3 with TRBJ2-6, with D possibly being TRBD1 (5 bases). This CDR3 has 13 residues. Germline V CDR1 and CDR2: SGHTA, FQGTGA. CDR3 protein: CAISHSGANVLTF. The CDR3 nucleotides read TGTGCCATCAGCCATTCTGGGGCCAATGTCCTGACTTTC.

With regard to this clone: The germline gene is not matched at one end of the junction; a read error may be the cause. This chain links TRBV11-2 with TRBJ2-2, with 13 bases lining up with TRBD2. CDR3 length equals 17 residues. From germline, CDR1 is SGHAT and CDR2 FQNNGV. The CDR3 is CASSFRTSGGDTGEPFF. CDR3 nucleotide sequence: TGTGCCAGCAGCTTTCGGACTAGCGGGGGTGACACCGGGGAGCCGTTTTTT.

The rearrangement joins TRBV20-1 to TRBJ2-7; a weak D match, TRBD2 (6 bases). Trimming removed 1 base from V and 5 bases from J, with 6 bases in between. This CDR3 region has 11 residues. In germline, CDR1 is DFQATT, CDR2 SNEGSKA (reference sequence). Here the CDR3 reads CSARGGDEQYF. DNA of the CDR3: TGCAGTGCTAGAGGGGGGGACGAGCAGTACTTC.

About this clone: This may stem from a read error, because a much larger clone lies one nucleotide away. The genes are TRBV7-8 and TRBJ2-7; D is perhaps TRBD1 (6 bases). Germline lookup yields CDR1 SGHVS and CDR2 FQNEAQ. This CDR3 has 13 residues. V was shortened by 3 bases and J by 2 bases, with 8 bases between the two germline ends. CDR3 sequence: CASSLWDTYEQYF. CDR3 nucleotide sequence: TGTGCCAGCAGCTTGTGGGACACCTACGAGCAGTACTTC.

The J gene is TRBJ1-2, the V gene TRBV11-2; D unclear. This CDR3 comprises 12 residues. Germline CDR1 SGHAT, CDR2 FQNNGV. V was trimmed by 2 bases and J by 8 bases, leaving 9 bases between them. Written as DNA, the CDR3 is TGTGCCAGCAGCTTAAACCACGGGGGCTACACCTTC. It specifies CASSLNHGGYTF.

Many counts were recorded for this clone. CDR3 in amino acids: CAWSVRRDSAEKLFF. The CDR3 nucleotides read TGTGCCTGGAGTGTACGCCGAGACAGTGCGGAAAAACTGTTTTTT. This chain joins TRBV30 and TRBJ1-4; D possibly corresponds to TRBD1 (5 bases). Germline CDR1 reads GTSNPN; CDR2 reads SVGIG (reference sequence). Trimming removed 0 bases from V and 8 bases from J, with 16 bases in between. The CDR3 runs 15 residues.

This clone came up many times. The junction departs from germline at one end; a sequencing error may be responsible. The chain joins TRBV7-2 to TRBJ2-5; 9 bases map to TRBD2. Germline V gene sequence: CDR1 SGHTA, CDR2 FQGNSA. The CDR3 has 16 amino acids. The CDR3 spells CASTLGGAGGLETQYF. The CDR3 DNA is TGTGCCAGCACCTTAGGGGGAGCGGGAGGCTTAGAGACCCAGTACTTC.

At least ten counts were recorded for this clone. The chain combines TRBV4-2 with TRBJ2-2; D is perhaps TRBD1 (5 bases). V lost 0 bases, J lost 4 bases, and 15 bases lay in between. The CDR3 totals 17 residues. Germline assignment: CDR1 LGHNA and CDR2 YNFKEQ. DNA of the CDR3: TGTGCCAGCAGCCAAGACCAAAGGGGAAGCTCCACCGGGGAGCTGTTTTTT. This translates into CASSQDQRGSSTGELFF.

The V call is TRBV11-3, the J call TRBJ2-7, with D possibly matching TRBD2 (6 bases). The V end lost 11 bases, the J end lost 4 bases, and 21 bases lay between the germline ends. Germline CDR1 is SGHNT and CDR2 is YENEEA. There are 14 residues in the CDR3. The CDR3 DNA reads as TGTGCCGGGTACGGGACTCCCCCATCGTACGAGCAGTACTTC. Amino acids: CAGYGTPPSYEQYF.

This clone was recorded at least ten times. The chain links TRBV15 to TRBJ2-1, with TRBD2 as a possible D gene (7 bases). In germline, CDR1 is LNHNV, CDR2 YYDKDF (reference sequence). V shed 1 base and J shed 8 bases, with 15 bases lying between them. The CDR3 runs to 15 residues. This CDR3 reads CATSRGRGRQDEQFF. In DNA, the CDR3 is TGTGCCACCAGCAGAGGGCGGGGGCGCCAGGATGAGCAGTTCTTC. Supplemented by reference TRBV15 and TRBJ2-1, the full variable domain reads DAMVIQNPRYQVTQFGKPVTLSCSQTLNHNVMYWYQQKSSQAPKLLFHYYDKDFNNEADTPDNFQSRRPNTSFCFLDIRSPGLGDTAMYLCATSRGRGRQDEQFFGPGTRLTVL.

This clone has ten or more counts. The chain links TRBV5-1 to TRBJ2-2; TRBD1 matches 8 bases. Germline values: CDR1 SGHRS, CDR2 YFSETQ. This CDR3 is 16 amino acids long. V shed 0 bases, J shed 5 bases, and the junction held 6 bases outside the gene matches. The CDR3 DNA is TGCGCCAGCAGCTTGGGGCAGGGGGCGCAAACCGGGGAGCTGTTTTTT. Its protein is CASSLGQGAQTGELFF.

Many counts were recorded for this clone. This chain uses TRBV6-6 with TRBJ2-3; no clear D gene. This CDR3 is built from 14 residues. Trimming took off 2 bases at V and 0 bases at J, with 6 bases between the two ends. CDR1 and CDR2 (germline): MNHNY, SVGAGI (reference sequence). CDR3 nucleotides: TGTGCCAGCAGTTACGCAGCTAGCACAGATACGCAGTATTTT. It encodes CASSYAASTDTQYF.